This T cell receptor (beta chain) was recorded in a study of shared clonotypes between healthy human individuals. The assay was immunoSEQ multiplex PCR, and TCRdb's table has in-frame clones only and misses some. The sample includes about 1.5 million clones, roughly 95% seen only once; the top ten take roughly 1.2%. This clonotype was sampled from a man younger than 40 in good health. What was sequenced was naive CD4+ T cells sorted from blood. Stated subset: CD45RA+ positively selected.

CDR3 protein: CASSLLQGRAFF. The CDR3 DNA reads as TGTGCCAGCAGTTTGCTCCAGGGCCGTGCTTTCTTT. The chain is built from TRBV28 and TRBJ1-1; the D gene is possibly TRBD1 (5 bases). The V end was cut by 3 bases, the J end by 11 bases, with 13 bases between. CDR1 and CDR2 (germline): MDHEN, SYDVKM. This CDR3 has 12 residues.